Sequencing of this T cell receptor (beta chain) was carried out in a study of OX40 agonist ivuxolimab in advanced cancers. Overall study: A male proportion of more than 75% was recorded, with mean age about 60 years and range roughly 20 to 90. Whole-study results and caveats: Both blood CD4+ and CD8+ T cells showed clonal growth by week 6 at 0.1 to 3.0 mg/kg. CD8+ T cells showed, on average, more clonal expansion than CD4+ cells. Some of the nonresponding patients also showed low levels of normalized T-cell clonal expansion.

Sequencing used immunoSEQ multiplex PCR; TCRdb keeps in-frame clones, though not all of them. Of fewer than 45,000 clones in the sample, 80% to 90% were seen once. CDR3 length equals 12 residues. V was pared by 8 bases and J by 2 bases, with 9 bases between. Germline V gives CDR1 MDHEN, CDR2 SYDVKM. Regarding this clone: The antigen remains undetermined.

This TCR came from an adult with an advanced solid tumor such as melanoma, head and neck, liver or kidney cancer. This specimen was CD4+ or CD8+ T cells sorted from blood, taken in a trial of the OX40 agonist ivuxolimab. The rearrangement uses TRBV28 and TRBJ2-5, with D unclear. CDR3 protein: CASFAEQETQYF. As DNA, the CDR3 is TGTGCCAGCTTCGCAGAGCAAGAGACCCAGTACTTC.